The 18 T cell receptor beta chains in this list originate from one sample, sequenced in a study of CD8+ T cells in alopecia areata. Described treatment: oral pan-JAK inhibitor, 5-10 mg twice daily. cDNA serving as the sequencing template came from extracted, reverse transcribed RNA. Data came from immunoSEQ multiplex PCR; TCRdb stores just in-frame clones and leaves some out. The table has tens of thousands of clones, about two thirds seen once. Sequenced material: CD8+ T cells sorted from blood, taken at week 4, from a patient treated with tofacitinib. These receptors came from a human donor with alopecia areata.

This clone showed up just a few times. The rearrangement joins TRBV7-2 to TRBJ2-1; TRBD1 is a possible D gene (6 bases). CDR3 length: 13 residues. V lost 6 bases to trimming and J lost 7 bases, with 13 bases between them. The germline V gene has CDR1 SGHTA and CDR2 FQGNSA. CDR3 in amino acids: CASRIEGENEQFF. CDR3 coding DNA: TGTGCCAGCAGAATCGAGGGGGAGAATGAGCAGTTCTTC. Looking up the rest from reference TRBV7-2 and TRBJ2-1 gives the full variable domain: GAGVSQSPSNKVTEKGKDVELRCDPISGHTALYWYRQSLGQGLEFLIYFQGNSAPDKSGLPSDRFSAERTGGSVSTLTIQRTQQEDSAVYLCASRIEGENEQFFGPGTRLTVL.

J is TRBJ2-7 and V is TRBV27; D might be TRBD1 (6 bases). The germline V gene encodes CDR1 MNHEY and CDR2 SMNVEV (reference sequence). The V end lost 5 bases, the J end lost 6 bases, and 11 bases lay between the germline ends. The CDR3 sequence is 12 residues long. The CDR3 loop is CASSPGVGEQYF. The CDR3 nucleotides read TGTGCCAGCAGTCCAGGGGTGGGCGAGCAGTACTTC.

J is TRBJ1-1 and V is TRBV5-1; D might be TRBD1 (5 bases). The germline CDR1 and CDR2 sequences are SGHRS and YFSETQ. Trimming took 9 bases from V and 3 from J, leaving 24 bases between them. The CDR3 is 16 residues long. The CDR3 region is CATEMGLTPVDTEAFF. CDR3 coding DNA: TGCGCCACAGAAATGGGGCTTACCCCTGTGGACACTGAAGCTTTCTTT.

CDR3: CASRAKDGYTDTQYF. The CDR3 DNA is TGTGCCAGCAGGGCGAAGGACGGGTACACAGATACGCAGTATTTT. The chain is built from TRBV28 and TRBJ2-3; D unresolved. V was trimmed by 6 bases and J by 2 bases, leaving 15 bases between them. CDR1 MDHEN and CDR2 SYDVKM come from the germline V gene. CDR3 length: 15 residues.

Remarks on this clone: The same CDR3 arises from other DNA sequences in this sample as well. The DNA for the CDR3 is TGTGCCAGCAGCTTAGAGGGTGCAACTAATGAAAAACTGTTTTTT. Protein: CASSLEGATNEKLFF. The chain uses TRBV7-8 and TRBJ1-4; D gene unclear. The CDR3 has 15 residues. The ends were cut back, 1 base at V and 0 bases at J, with 6 bases in the middle. Per the germline V gene, CDR1 is SGHVS and CDR2 is FQNEAQ. Full variable domain (outside the CDR3, taken from reference TRBV7-8 and TRBJ1-4): GAGVSQSPRYKVAKRGQDVALRCDPISGHVSLFWYQQALGQGPEFLTYFQNEAQLDKSGLPSDRFFAERPEGSVSTLKIQRTQQEDSAVYLCASSLEGATNEKLFFGSGTQLSVL.

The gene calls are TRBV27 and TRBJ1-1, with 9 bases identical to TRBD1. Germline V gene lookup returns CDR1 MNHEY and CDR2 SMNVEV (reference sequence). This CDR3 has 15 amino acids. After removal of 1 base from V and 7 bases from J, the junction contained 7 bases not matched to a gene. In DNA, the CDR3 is TGTGCCAGCAGTTTATACCGGGACAGGGTTGGTGAAGCTTTCTTT. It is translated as CASSLYRDRVGEAFF.

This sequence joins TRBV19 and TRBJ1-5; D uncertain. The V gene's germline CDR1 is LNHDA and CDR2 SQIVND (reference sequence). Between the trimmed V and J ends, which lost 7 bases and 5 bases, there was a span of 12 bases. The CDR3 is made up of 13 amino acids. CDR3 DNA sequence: TGTGCCAGTACCATGGCGGTACATCAGCCCCAGCATTTT. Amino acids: CASTMAVHQPQHF.

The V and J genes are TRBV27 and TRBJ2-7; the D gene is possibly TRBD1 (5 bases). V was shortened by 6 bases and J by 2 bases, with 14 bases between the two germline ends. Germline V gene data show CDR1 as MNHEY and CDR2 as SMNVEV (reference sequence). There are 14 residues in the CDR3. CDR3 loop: CASSSAGIPYEQYF. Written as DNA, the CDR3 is TGTGCCAGCAGCTCGGCAGGGATCCCCTACGAGCAGTACTTC.

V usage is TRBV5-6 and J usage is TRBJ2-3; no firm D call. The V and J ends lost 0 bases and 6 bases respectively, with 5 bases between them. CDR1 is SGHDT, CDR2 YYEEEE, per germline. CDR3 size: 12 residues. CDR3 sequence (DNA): TGTGCCAGCAGCTTGGCGGGCGATACGCAGTATTTT. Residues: CASSLAGDTQYF.

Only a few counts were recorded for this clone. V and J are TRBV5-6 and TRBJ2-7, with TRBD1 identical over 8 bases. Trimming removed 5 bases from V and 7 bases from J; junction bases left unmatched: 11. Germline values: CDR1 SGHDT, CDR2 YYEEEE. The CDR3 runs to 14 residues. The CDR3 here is CASSPGQAAREQYF. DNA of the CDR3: TGTGCCAGCAGTCCGGGACAGGCTGCTCGAGAGCAGTACTTC.

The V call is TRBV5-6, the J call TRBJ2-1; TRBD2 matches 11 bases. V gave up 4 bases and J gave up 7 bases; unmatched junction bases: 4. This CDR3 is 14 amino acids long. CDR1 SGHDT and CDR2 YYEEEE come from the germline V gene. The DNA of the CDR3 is TGTGCCAGCAGCCAACTAGCGGGGGTAAATGAGCAGTTCTTC. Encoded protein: CASSQLAGVNEQFF.

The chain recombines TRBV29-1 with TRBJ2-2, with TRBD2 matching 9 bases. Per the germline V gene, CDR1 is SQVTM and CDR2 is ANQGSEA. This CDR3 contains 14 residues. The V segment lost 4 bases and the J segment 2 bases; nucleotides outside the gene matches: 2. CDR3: CSVGAGGNTGELFF. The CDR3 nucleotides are TGCAGCGTTGGAGCGGGGGGCAACACCGGGGAGCTGTTTTTT.

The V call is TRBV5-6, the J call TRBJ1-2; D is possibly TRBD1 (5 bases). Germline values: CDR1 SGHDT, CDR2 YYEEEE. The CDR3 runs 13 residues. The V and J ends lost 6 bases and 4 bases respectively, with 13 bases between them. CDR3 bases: TGTGCCAGCAATCCAGGGAACGGCTATGGCTACACCTTC. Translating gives CASNPGNGYGYTF.

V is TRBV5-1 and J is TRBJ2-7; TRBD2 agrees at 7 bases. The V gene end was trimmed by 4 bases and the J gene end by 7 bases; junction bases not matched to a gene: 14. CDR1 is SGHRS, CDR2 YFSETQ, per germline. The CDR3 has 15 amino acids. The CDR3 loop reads CASSTTSGTLWEQYF. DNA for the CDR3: TGCGCCAGCAGCACAACGAGCGGGACCCTTTGGGAGCAGTACTTC.

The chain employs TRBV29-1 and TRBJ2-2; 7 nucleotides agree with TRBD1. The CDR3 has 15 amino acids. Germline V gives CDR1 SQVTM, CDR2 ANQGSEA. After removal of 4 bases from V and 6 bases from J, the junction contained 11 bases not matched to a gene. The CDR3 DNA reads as TGCAGCGTTGCCCTAGACAGGGTGGAATCCGGGGAGCTGTTTTTT. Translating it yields CSVALDRVESGELFF.

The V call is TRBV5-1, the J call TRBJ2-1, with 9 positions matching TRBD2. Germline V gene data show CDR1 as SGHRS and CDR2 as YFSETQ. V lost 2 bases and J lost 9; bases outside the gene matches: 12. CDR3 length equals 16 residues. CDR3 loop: CASSFQRGVNPIEQFF. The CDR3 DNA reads TGCGCCAGCAGCTTCCAGCGGGGGGTTAATCCCATTGAGCAGTTCTTC.

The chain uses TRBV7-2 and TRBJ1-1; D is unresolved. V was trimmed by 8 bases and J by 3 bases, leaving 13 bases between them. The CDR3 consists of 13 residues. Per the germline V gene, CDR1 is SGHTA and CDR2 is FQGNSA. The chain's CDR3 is CASVNGDHTEAFF. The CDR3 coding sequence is TGTGCCAGCGTGAACGGAGATCACACTGAAGCTTTCTTT. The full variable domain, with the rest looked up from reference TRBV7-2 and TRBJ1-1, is GAGVSQSPSNKVTEKGKDVELRCDPISGHTALYWYRQSLGQGLEFLIYFQGNSAPDKSGLPSDRFSAERTGGSVSTLTIQRTQQEDSAVYLCASVNGDHTEAFFGQGTRLTVV.

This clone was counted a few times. As DNA, the CDR3 is TGCAGCGTTGTATCAGGGGGCATCATTGGCTACACCTTC. Amino acid sequence: CSVVSGGIIGYTF. This chain connects TRBV29-1 to TRBJ1-2; TRBD1 agrees at 8 bases. J lost 7 bases, V lost 4 bases, and 8 bases had no gene match. CDR3 size: 13 residues. The V gene's germline CDR1 is SQVTM and CDR2 ANQGSEA.